The 32 T cell receptor beta chains listed next were all sequenced from one sample in a study of blood T cell repertoires in COVID-19. Data came from immunoSEQ multiplex PCR; TCRdb stores just in-frame clones and leaves some out. The table has a few hundred thousand clones, nearly 90% seen once. The specimen was PBMCs or T cells enriched from blood (not recorded which). These receptors originate from a woman aged 25 to 39 who had recovered from COVID-19.

V and J are TRBV6-2 or TRBV6-3 and TRBJ2-7; 9 nucleotides agree with TRBD1. The CDR3 consists of 15 residues. V was pared by 2 bases and J by 2 bases, with 4 bases of the junction left unmatched. Germline CDR1 reads MNHEY; CDR2 reads SVGEGT. The CDR3 DNA reads as TGTGCCAGCAGTTACCGGGGACAGGGCACCTACGAGCAGTACTTC. This encodes CASSYRGQGTYEQYF.

This chain uses TRBV7-6 with TRBJ1-1; a possible D gene is TRBD1 (5 bases). CDR3 length equals 16 residues. The germline gives CDR1 SGHVS, CDR2 FNYEAQ. Trimming shortened V by 1 base and J by 2 bases, and 14 bases separated the two germline ends. The CDR3 spells CASSLGTPGGNTEAFF. DNA of the CDR3: TGTGCCAGCAGCTTAGGAACGCCGGGGGGAAACACTGAAGCTTTCTTT.

V and J are TRBV19 and TRBJ1-5; 9 bases fit TRBD1. The junction had 16 bases not matched to a gene; V was cut back by 7 bases and J by 15 bases. CDR3 length equals 14 residues. Germline CDR1 is LNHDA and CDR2 is SQIVND (reference sequence). The CDR3 spells CASTRDRGTSVRHF. The CDR3 nucleotides are TGTGCCAGTACCAGAGACAGGGGGACCTCCGTGCGGCATTTT. Combining the CDR3 with reference TRBV19 and TRBJ1-5 gives the whole variable domain DGGITQSPKYLFRKEGQNVTLSCEQNLNHDAMYWYRQDPGQGLRLIYYSQIVNDFQKGDIAEGYSVSREKKESFPLTVTSAQKNPTAFYLCASTRDRGTSVRHFGDGTRLSIL.

The chain links TRBV7-6 to TRBJ1-2; weak D call: TRBD1 (5 bases). This CDR3 spans 15 amino acids. V lost 4 bases, J lost 5 bases, and 17 bases lay in between. Germline CDR1 is SGHVS and CDR2 is FNYEAQ. The DNA of the CDR3 is TGTGCCAGCAGCTCGCGACGCGGGACGGATTATGGCTACACCTTC. Translating it yields CASSSRRGTDYGYTF.

The genes are TRBV11-2 and TRBJ1-1; weak D call: TRBD1 (6 bases). The CDR3 is made up of 12 amino acids. Trimming left V 1 base short and J 9 bases short, with 9 bases between. The germline CDR1 and CDR2 sequences are SGHAT and FQNNGV. CDR3 residues: CASSLGGGQAFF. In DNA form, the CDR3 reads TGTGCCAGCAGCTTAGGGGGGGGCCAAGCTTTCTTT.

The rearrangement uses TRBV21-1 and TRBJ2-1; the table's D call, TRBD1, was not checked against the DNA. TRBV21-1 is labeled a pseudogene. This CDR3 has 12 residues. This CDR3 reads CASSKDRTPPFF. CDR3 DNA sequence: TGTGCCAGCAGCAAAGACAGGACACCCCCGTTCTTC.

V and J are TRBV9 and TRBJ2-1; D ambiguous. Trimming took 0 bases from V and 7 from J, leaving 11 bases between them. Germline V gene lookup returns CDR1 SGDLS and CDR2 YYNGEE. The CDR3 runs to 14 residues. The CDR3, as DNA: TGTGCCAGCAGCGTAGCCTCGGTCGGGAATGAGCAGTTCTTC. It is translated as CASSVASVGNEQFF.

This chain connects TRBV5-6 to TRBJ1-2, with D possibly TRBD1 on 6 matching bases. CDR1 is SGHDT, CDR2 YYEEEE, per germline. CDR3 length equals 15 residues. Trimming removed 4 bases at V and 2 bases at J, with 15 bases between. CDR3 DNA sequence: TGTGCCAGCAGCCCACCGAGGGACACCAACTATGGCTACACCTTC. Amino acids: CASSPPRDTNYGYTF.

The chain combines TRBV9 with TRBJ2-5; D gene ambiguous. Germline CDR1 reads SGDLS; CDR2 reads YYNGEE. The CDR3 spans 13 residues. V was pared by 3 bases and J by 2 bases, with 8 bases between. CDR3 residues: CASSASRQETQYF. The CDR3, as DNA: TGTGCCAGCAGCGCCTCCAGGCAAGAGACCCAGTACTTC.

The rearrangement uses TRBV5-4 and TRBJ2-1, with 7 nucleotides matching TRBD1. Germline V gene data show CDR1 as SGHNT and CDR2 as YYREEE (reference sequence). With 3 bases clipped from V and 1 base from J, the junction kept 4 bases outside the gene matches. There are 15 residues in the CDR3. The CDR3 region has the DNA TGTGCCAGCAGCTCCGGGACAGAATCCTACAATGAGCAGTTCTTC. Its protein is CASSSGTESYNEQFF.

The chain combines TRBV29-1 with TRBJ2-5, with 7 bases matching TRBD2. The length of the CDR3 is 14 residues. V lost 5 bases to trimming and J lost 5 bases; unmatched junction nucleotides: 11. In germline, CDR1 is SQVTM, CDR2 ANQGSEA. The CDR3 nucleotides are TGCAGCGTTCCCAGCGGGGAGTGGGGGGAGACCCAGTACTTC. Translated, it gives CSVPSGEWGETQYF.

The chain links TRBV28 to TRBJ2-3, with 7 bases lining up with TRBD1. V lost 5 bases to trimming and J lost 0 bases; unmatched junction nucleotides: 5. The CDR3 extends over 15 amino acids. Per germline, CDR1 MDHEN and CDR2 SYDVKM. The CDR3 nucleotides read TGTGCCAGCAGTCAAGGACAGGCGAGCACAGATACGCAGTATTTT. It translates to CASSQGQASTDTQYF.

The genes are TRBV29-1 and TRBJ2-7, with 9 bases identical to TRBD1. Per germline, CDR1 SQVTM and CDR2 ANQGSEA. V lost 2 bases to trimming and J lost 3 bases; unmatched junction nucleotides: 2. CDR3 length: 13 residues. The CDR3 DNA follows: TGCAGCGTTGAAAAGGACAGGGGCTACGAGCAGTACTTC. As protein: CSVEKDRGYEQYF.

This clone was recorded once. The chain carries TRBV14 and TRBJ1-4; 11 positions match TRBD1. Germline CDR1 is SGHDN and CDR2 is FVKESK. The CDR3 covers 16 residues. The V gene end was trimmed by 4 bases and the J gene end by 8 bases; junction bases not matched to a gene: 9. The chain's CDR3 is CASSPYRGQGDEKLFF. CDR3 sequence (DNA): TGTGCCAGCAGCCCATACCGGGGACAGGGGGACGAAAAACTGTTTTTT.

With respect to this clone: The same CDR3 also results from other DNA sequences found in this sample. The chain carries TRBV3-1 (or the pseudogene TRBV3-2) and TRBJ1-6, with D uncertain. This CDR3 has 16 residues. In germline, CDR1 is LGHDT, CDR2 YNNKEL (reference sequence). Deletions cut 2 bases from V and 0 bases from J, with 8 bases between. The CDR3 DNA sequence: TGTGCCAGCAGCCAAAGAGGAGGCTCCTATAATTCACCCCTCCACTTT. This codes for CASSQRGGSYNSPLHF.

The rearrangement joins TRBV30 to TRBJ1-1; a weak D match, TRBD1 (6 bases). The V gene lost 6 bases and the J gene lost 3 bases, with 23 bases spanning the gap. The CDR3 is 16 amino acids. CDR1 GTSNPN and CDR2 SVGIG come from the germline V gene (reference sequence). For the CDR3, the DNA is TGTGCCTGCAAACCTGGACAGCTCGTGGGAGACACTGAAGCTTTCTTT. It yields the protein CACKPGQLVGDTEAFF.

The chain links TRBV7-2 to TRBJ1-5, with D possibly TRBD1 on 5 matching bases. In germline, CDR1 is SGHTA, CDR2 FQGNSA. V was pared by 3 bases and J by 1 base, with 10 bases between. The CDR3 runs to 15 residues. The CDR3 sequence: CASSFGAVSNQPQHF. CDR3 nucleotides: TGTGCCAGCAGCTTTGGGGCTGTGAGCAATCAGCCCCAGCATTTT.

Details on this clone: In this CDR3 the conserved last residue, phenylalanine or tryptophan, is missing, so a read error is likely. It is unclear where the CDR3 begins or ends on the DNA, so no DNA is shown, and the CDR3 is as TCRdb lists it. This sequence joins TRBV7-9 and TRBJ1-4. The CDR3 is made up of 8 amino acids, end residues included. Looked up from germline, CDR1 is SEHNR and CDR2 is FQNEAQ (reference sequence). The CDR3 here is CASSLVFG.

This chain connects TRBV5-4 to TRBJ1-1; 7 bases are a match to TRBD1. The length of the CDR3 is 15 residues. V trimming: 4 bases; J trimming: 1 base; junction bases outside the gene matches: 7. From germline, CDR1 is SGHNT and CDR2 YYREEE (reference sequence). The CDR3 region has the DNA TGTGCCAGCAGCACTAAACAGGGGACGAACACTGAAGCTTTCTTT. It is translated as CASSTKQGTNTEAFF. Looking up the rest from reference TRBV5-4 and TRBJ1-1 gives the full variable domain: ETGVTQSPTHLIKTRGQQVTLRCSSQSGHNTVSWYQQALGQGPQFIFQYYREEENGRGNFPPRFSGLQFPNYSSELNVNALELDDSALYLCASSTKQGTNTEAFFGQGTRLTVV.

J is TRBJ2-2 and V is TRBV5-4, with D possibly TRBD2 on 7 matching bases. The CDR3 totals 16 residues. From germline, CDR1 is SGHNT and CDR2 YYREEE (reference sequence). V dropped 4 bases and J dropped 6 bases, with 19 bases sitting between them. CDR3 protein: CASSTTGRGLPGELFF. The CDR3 DNA follows: TGTGCCAGCAGCACTACAGGGCGGGGGCTCCCCGGGGAGCTGTTTTTT.

This clone showed up just a few times. The chain uses TRBV5-1 and TRBJ2-7; no definite D call. The CDR3 contains 12 residues. The germline V gene encodes CDR1 SGHRS and CDR2 YFSETQ. V lost 4 bases, J lost 2 bases, and 7 bases lay in between. For the CDR3, the DNA is TGCGCCAGCAGCCCAAACACCTACGAGCAGTACTTC. Amino acids: CASSPNTYEQYF.

The chain carries TRBV18 and TRBJ2-5, with 8 bases matching TRBD1. V shed 4 bases, J shed 5 bases, and the junction held 6 bases outside the gene matches. The CDR3 contains 14 residues. Germline V CDR1 and CDR2: KGHSH, LQKENI. The CDR3 is CASSLQGVGETQYF. The DNA for the CDR3 is TGTGCCAGCTCACTACAGGGGGTCGGTGAGACCCAGTACTTC.

The CDR3 loop is CASSLSGGGNQPQHF. The CDR3 DNA follows: TGCGCCAGCAGCTTGTCGGGAGGAGGCAATCAGCCCCAGCATTTT. The chain recombines TRBV5-1 with TRBJ1-5; no firm D call. Germline CDR1 reads SGHRS; CDR2 reads YFSETQ. The CDR3 totals 15 residues. Between the trimmed V and J ends, which lost 1 base and 2 bases, there was a span of 10 bases.

The chain recombines TRBV30 with TRBJ2-7; 7 bases map to TRBD1. Germline V CDR1 and CDR2: GTSNPN, SVGIG (reference sequence). The CDR3 has 15 residues. The V and J ends lost 0 bases and 5 bases, in that order; junction bases with no gene match: 10. CDR3 protein: CAWSVPDRVSDEQYF. The CDR3 DNA sequence: TGTGCCTGGAGTGTACCTGACAGGGTTTCGGACGAGCAGTACTTC.

The chain couples TRBV7-6 to TRBJ1-3; tentative D call: TRBD1 (5 bases). V lost 5 bases and J 0 bases, leaving 23 bases between the germline ends. The CDR3 has 19 amino acids. In germline, CDR1 is SGHVS, CDR2 FNYEAQ. CDR3 sequence: CASSVDSLKFFSSGNTIYF. In DNA form, the CDR3 reads TGTGCCAGCAGCGTAGACAGTCTGAAGTTCTTTAGCTCTGGAAACACCATATATTTT.

This clone showed up just a few times. The chain has TRBV3-1 (or the pseudogene TRBV3-2) and TRBJ2-5; 10 bases are shared with TRBD1. Germline V gene sequence: CDR1 LGHDT, CDR2 YNNKEL (reference sequence). V gave up 5 bases and J gave up 2 bases; unmatched junction bases: 5. The CDR3 loop spans 15 amino acids. CDR3 region: CASSTEDRGQETQYF. The CDR3 coding sequence is TGTGCCAGCAGCACGGAGGACAGGGGGCAAGAGACCCAGTACTTC.

The genes are TRBV5-1 and TRBJ1-1, with D unresolved. Germline V gene data show CDR1 as SGHRS and CDR2 as YFSETQ. The CDR3 totals 14 residues. V was clipped by 0 bases and J by 4 bases, with 10 bases between them. CDR3 in amino acids: CASSLESGGTEAFF. In DNA, the CDR3 is TGCGCCAGCAGCTTGGAGAGCGGTGGCACTGAAGCTTTCTTT.

The chain has TRBV7-9 and TRBJ1-4, with TRBD1 as a possible D gene (5 bases). CDR1 SEHNR and CDR2 FQNEAQ come from the germline V gene (reference sequence). The CDR3 has 15 amino acids. Trimming shortened V by 5 bases and J by 3 bases, and 13 bases separated the two germline ends. The CDR3 loop reads CASSGRVGPNEKLFF. In nucleotides, the CDR3 is TGTGCCAGCAGCGGTCGGGTGGGGCCTAATGAAAAACTGTTTTTT.

CDR3 coding DNA: TGTGCCAGCAGGAGGCACCTGAGTAACTATGGCTACACCTTC. Amino acids: CASRRHLSNYGYTF. This chain links TRBV6-5 with TRBJ1-2; D is uncertain. V gave up 6 bases and J gave up 1 base, with 12 bases separating them. CDR1 and CDR2 (germline): MNHEY, SVGAGI. The CDR3 runs 14 residues.

The V gene is TRBV18, the J gene TRBJ2-2; 7 nucleotides align to TRBD1. The V and J ends lost 8 bases and 6 bases, in that order; junction bases with no gene match: 9. CDR1 is KGHSH and CDR2 is LQKENI in the germline V gene. The CDR3 length is 14 residues. The CDR3 DNA reads TGTGCCAGCGCGACAGGGCTCGGGTCCGGGGAGCTGTTTTTT. Protein: CASATGLGSGELFF.

The chain joins TRBV5-6 to TRBJ1-6; D is ambiguous. Germline V gene data show CDR1 as SGHDT and CDR2 as YYEEEE. The CDR3 is made up of 15 amino acids. V dropped 9 bases and J dropped 6 bases, with 19 bases sitting between them. CDR3 nucleotides: TGTGCCACCACTTGGAGGTCCCGAGGTAATTCACCCCTCCACTTT. Its translation: CATTWRSRGNSPLHF.

The count of this clone is one. The V gene is TRBV7-8, the J gene TRBJ1-1; D possibly corresponds to TRBD1 (5 bases). V was shortened by 3 bases and J by 5 bases, with 10 bases between the two germline ends. Germline V gives CDR1 SGHVS, CDR2 FQNEAQ. The CDR3 runs to 13 residues. The CDR3 DNA sequence: TGTGCCAGCAGCTTGGGGGGAGTAACTGAAGCTTTCTTT. Protein: CASSLGGVTEAFF.